The 23 T cell receptor beta chains presented below share a single source sample, sequenced in a study of T cell repertoires in cytomegalovirus infection. One entry per CDR3 protein results from TCRdb running MiXCR on the reads. The data hold approximately 250,000 distinct CDR3 sequences, with around 6.2% observed a single time. The sequenced sample consisted of PBMCs. Receptors were obtained from a human donor in good health (CMV status not recorded). Some clones in this sample may be carry-over from other donors' samples.

This clonotype was seen repeatedly, ten times or more. This chain connects TRBV27 to TRBJ2-7; D is uncertain. V was shortened by 6 bases and J by 1 base, with 13 bases between the two germline ends. Germline V CDR1 and CDR2: MNHEY, SMNVEV (reference sequence). CDR3 length: 14 amino acids. The CDR3 is CASSKAGSSYEQYF. CDR3 sequence (DNA): TGTGCCAGCAGCAAAGCCGGGTCTTCCTACGAGCAGTACTTC.

In its sample, this clonotype was seen many times. This rearrangement joins TRBV7-2 to TRBJ2-3; D is unresolved. With 3 bases removed from V and 2 bases from J, the gap between germline ends came to 12 bases. This CDR3 region has 15 residues. Germline V gene data show CDR1 as SGHTA and CDR2 as FQGNSA. The CDR3 here is CASSFRTGSTDTQYF. CDR3 DNA sequence: TGTGCCAGCAGCTTTAGGACCGGGTCCACAGATACGCAGTATTTT. Complete variable domain (other parts from reference TRBV7-2 and TRBJ2-3): GAGVSQSPSNKVTEKGKDVELRCDPISGHTALYWYRQSLGQGLEFLIYFQGNSAPDKSGLPSDRFSAERTGGSVSTLTIQRTQQEDSAVYLCASSFRTGSTDTQYFGPGTRLTVL.

This clonotype was counted at least ten times. The CDR3 DNA follows: TGTGCCAGCAGCCCGATTGACGGGGGCGCGGCAGATACGCAGTATTTT. It is translated as CASSPIDGGAADTQYF. The chain employs TRBV7-9 and TRBJ2-3; perhaps D is TRBD1 or TRBD2 (6 bases each). V lost 5 bases, J lost 4 bases, and 19 bases lay in between. Germline-derived CDR1 and CDR2 are SEHNR and FQNEAQ (reference sequence). This CDR3 is built from 16 residues.

This clonotype has at least ten counts. J is TRBJ1-4 and V is TRBV12-3 or TRBV12-4; D ambiguous. V lost 5 bases to trimming and J lost 7 bases, with 8 bases between them. CDR3 length: 12 amino acids. CDR3 residues: CASSPRIEKLFF. CDR3 DNA sequence: TGTGCCAGCAGTCCCCGGATTGAAAAACTGTTTTTT.

At least ten counts were recorded for this clonotype. The rearrangement joins TRBV20-1 to TRBJ2-1; a weak D match, TRBD1 (5 bases). Trimming shortened V by 3 bases and J by 9 bases, and 12 bases separated the two germline ends. Germline loops: CDR1 DFQATT, CDR2 SNEGSKA (reference sequence). The CDR3 extends over 12 amino acids. CDR3 sequence: CSASIMGPEQFF. Here the CDR3 DNA reads TGCAGTGCTAGTATCATGGGGCCTGAGCAGTTCTTC.

This clonotype showed up many times. The chain recombines TRBV28 with TRBJ1-3; D perhaps matches TRBD1 (5 bases). CDR1 is MDHEN and CDR2 is SYDVKM in the germline V gene. The V and J ends lost 6 bases and 10 bases respectively, with 22 bases between them. This CDR3 comprises 15 residues. CDR3 region: CASSPGASYERTIYF. Here the CDR3 DNA reads TGTGCCAGCAGCCCCGGGGCCTCTTACGAAAGAACCATATATTTT.

This clonotype was detected ten times or more. The chain is built from TRBV6-1 and TRBJ2-2; 8 bases are shared with TRBD2. V trimming: 8 bases; J trimming: 4 bases; junction bases outside the gene matches: 3. The length of the CDR3 is 13 residues. From germline, CDR1 is MNHNS and CDR2 SASEGT. The CDR3 here is CASVRGGTGELFF. In nucleotides, the CDR3 is TGTGCCAGCGTCCGGGGGGGCACCGGGGAGCTGTTTTTT.

The rearrangement joins TRBV15 to TRBJ1-5; TRBD1 matches 8 bases. Germline trimming cut 5 bases from V and 4 bases from J; bases unmatched to any gene: 10. CDR3 length: 16 residues. Germline V lookup: CDR1 LNHNV, CDR2 YYDKDF (reference sequence). CDR3 protein: CATSETGTGQNQPQHF. The CDR3 coding sequence is TGTGCCACCAGCGAAACTGGGACAGGTCAAAATCAGCCCCAGCATTTT.

This clonotype was seen many times. The chain has TRBV20-1 and TRBJ1-2; perhaps TRBD1 as D (5 bases). The CDR3 length is 13 residues. The germline gives CDR1 DFQATT, CDR2 SNEGSKA (reference sequence). V gave up 1 base and J gave up 5 bases, with 11 bases separating them. In DNA, the CDR3 is TGCAGTGCTAGAGGGGGACGGGAGTATGGCTACACCTTC. As protein: CSARGGREYGYTF.

Many counts were recorded for this clonotype. This chain links TRBV12-3 or TRBV12-4 with TRBJ1-2; D gene uncertain. This CDR3 is built from 13 residues. V was pared by 3 bases and J by 8 bases, with 13 bases between. The CDR3 protein is CASSLDRPGGYTF. The CDR3 coding sequence is TGTGCCAGCAGTTTGGACCGCCCCGGAGGCTACACCTTC.

In this sample, this clonotype turned up many times. The rearrangement uses TRBV7-9 and TRBJ2-5; 7 nucleotides line up with TRBD1. This CDR3 region has 13 residues. The V gene end was trimmed by 5 bases and the J gene end by 5 bases; junction bases not matched to a gene: 5. Germline V gene lookup returns CDR1 SEHNR and CDR2 FQNEAQ (reference sequence). The CDR3 coding sequence is TGTGCCAGCAGCCTCGACAGGGTTGAGACCCAGTACTTC. Protein: CASSLDRVETQYF.

This clonotype was seen many times. The V gene is TRBV7-2, the J gene TRBJ2-5; 13 bases are a match to TRBD2. The CDR3 spans 17 residues. The germline CDR1 and CDR2 sequences are SGHTA and FQGNSA. The V gene end was trimmed by 5 bases and the J gene end by 4 bases; junction bases not matched to a gene: 10. The DNA of the CDR3 is TGTGCCAGCAGCCCGATTCGGACTAGCGGGGGAGGAGAGACCCAGTACTTC. Translating gives CASSPIRTSGGGETQYF.

The chain has TRBV20-1 and TRBJ1-5; 11 bases are shared with TRBD1. CDR3 size: 16 residues. J gave up 7 bases and V 0 bases, and 8 bases lay outside the gene matches. In germline, CDR1 is DFQATT, CDR2 SNEGSKA (reference sequence). CDR3 in amino acids: CSARDGGGQGDQPQHF. The CDR3 bases are TGCAGTGCTAGAGATGGAGGGGGACAGGGGGACCAGCCCCAGCATTTT.

This clonotype was seen at least ten times. The V call is TRBV12-3 or TRBV12-4, the J call TRBJ1-5; a weak D match, TRBD1 (5 bases). Trimming cost V 0 bases and J 2 bases, with 14 bases left between them. The CDR3 loop spans 17 amino acids. The DNA for the CDR3 is TGTGCCAGCAGTTTAGCGCATCAGGGCGTTGGCAATCAGCCCCAGCATTTT. Translating gives CASSLAHQGVGNQPQHF.

A note on this clonotype: A much larger clonotype is one base distant, so this may be a read error. The chain is built from TRBV5-1 and TRBJ1-6, with D uncertain. CDR1 is SGHRS and CDR2 is YFSETQ in the germline V gene. This CDR3 region has 16 residues. The CDR3 here is CASSLGGFYTNLPLHF. The CDR3, as DNA: TGCGCCAGCAGCTTGGGGGGTTTCTACACGAATTTACCCCTCCACTTT.

This clonotype was recorded at least ten times. The chain couples TRBV29-1 to TRBJ2-2; 11 bases are shared with TRBD1. Germline CDR1 SQVTM, CDR2 ANQGSEA. The CDR3 is 15 amino acids. V lost 2 bases to trimming and J lost 7 bases; unmatched junction nucleotides: 6. For the CDR3, the DNA is TGCAGCGTTGAATCAGGACAGGGGGCGATCGGGGAGCTGTTTTTT. Protein sequence: CSVESGQGAIGELFF.

At least ten counts were recorded for this clonotype. This sequence joins TRBV6-2 or TRBV6-3 and TRBJ2-5; 8 nucleotides match TRBD2. CDR1 and CDR2 from the germline V gene are MNHEY and SVGEGT. The V segment lost 6 bases and the J segment 4 bases; nucleotides outside the gene matches: 13. CDR3 length: 16 residues. The CDR3 DNA reads as TGTGCCAGCAGACCCCAGCGGGGGCATAGTGTAGAGACCCAGTACTTC. This gives the protein CASRPQRGHSVETQYF.

At least ten counts were recorded for this clonotype. The rearrangement uses TRBV29-1 and TRBJ1-1; no definite D call. This CDR3 comprises 12 residues. Trimming removed 7 bases from V and 0 bases from J, with 9 bases in between. Germline CDR1 and CDR2: SQVTM and ANQGSEA. The CDR3 coding sequence is TGCAGCGGAGTAACGGTGAACACTGAAGCTTTCTTT. It translates to CSGVTVNTEAFF.

This clonotype was observed a few times. The chain has TRBV12-5 and TRBJ2-7; the match to TRBD1 covers 12 bases. CDR1 is LGHNT and CDR2 is FRNRAP in the germline V gene. After removal of 6 bases from V and 5 bases from J, the junction contained 8 bases not matched to a gene. The CDR3 consists of 15 residues. CDR3 DNA sequence: TGTGCTAGTGGCGATCCGGGACAGGGGGCCCACGAGCAGTACTTC. This translates into CASGDPGQGAHEQYF. The full variable domain, in which reference TRBV12-5 and TRBJ2-7 provide the parts outside the CDR3, is DARVTQTPRHKVTEMGQEVTMRCQPILGHNTVFWYRQTMMQGLELLAYFRNRAPLDDSGMPKDRFSAEMPDATLATLKIQPSEPRDSAVYFCASGDPGQGAHEQYFGPGTRLTVT.

This clonotype was seen ten or more times. The chain combines TRBV12-3 or TRBV12-4 with TRBJ2-7; D not resolved. V was shortened by 2 bases and J by 1 base, with 6 bases between the two germline ends. The CDR3 sequence is 13 residues long. CDR3 DNA: TGTGCCAGCAGTTTATTGACTTCCTACGAGCAGTACTTC. Encoded protein: CASSLLTSYEQYF.

V is TRBV2 and J is TRBJ2-3, with 12 positions matching TRBD2. The CDR3 runs to 16 residues. With 8 bases clipped from V and 2 bases from J, the junction kept 8 bases outside the gene matches. Germline values: CDR1 SNHLY, CDR2 FYNNEI. The CDR3 sequence: CASGLASGGVTDTQYF. CDR3 nucleotides: TGTGCCAGCGGATTGGCTAGCGGGGGGGTCACAGATACGCAGTATTTT.

In this sample, this clonotype turned up many times. The V gene is TRBV7-2, the J gene TRBJ1-1; D is ambiguous. Germline CDR1 SGHTA, CDR2 FQGNSA. V was cut by 3 bases and J by 1 base, with 9 bases left in between. The CDR3 sequence is 14 residues long. As DNA, the CDR3 is TGTGCCAGCAGCTTGATCCCGGGGAACACTGAAGCTTTCTTT. It encodes CASSLIPGNTEAFF. Complete variable domain (other parts from reference TRBV7-2 and TRBJ1-1): GAGVSQSPSNKVTEKGKDVELRCDPISGHTALYWYRQSLGQGLEFLIYFQGNSAPDKSGLPSDRFSAERTGGSVSTLTIQRTQQEDSAVYLCASSLIPGNTEAFFGQGTRLTVV.

This clonotype was recorded a few times. V and J are TRBV6-1 and TRBJ1-1; D perhaps matches TRBD1 (5 bases). V was clipped by 4 bases and J by 9 bases, with 15 bases between them. Looked up from germline, CDR1 is MNHNS and CDR2 is SASEGT. This CDR3 has 13 amino acids. CDR3 protein: CASSGQSYYQAFF. The CDR3 bases are TGTGCCAGCAGTGGACAGTCCTACTACCAAGCTTTCTTT.